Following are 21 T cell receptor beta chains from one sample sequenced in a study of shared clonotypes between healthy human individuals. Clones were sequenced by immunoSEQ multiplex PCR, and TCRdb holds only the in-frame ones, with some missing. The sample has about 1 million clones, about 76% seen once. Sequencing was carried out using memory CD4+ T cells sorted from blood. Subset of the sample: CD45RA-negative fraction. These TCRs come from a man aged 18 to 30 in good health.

The CDR3 DNA is TGCGCCAGCAGATTAGCGGGGGGTTCCCCCGGGGAGCTGTTTTTT. It encodes CASRLAGGSPGELFF. The chain recombines TRBV5-1 with TRBJ2-2, with 10 bases matching TRBD2. This CDR3 is built from 15 residues. CDR1 SGHRS and CDR2 YFSETQ come from the germline V gene. V lost 5 bases and J lost 6; bases outside the gene matches: 7.

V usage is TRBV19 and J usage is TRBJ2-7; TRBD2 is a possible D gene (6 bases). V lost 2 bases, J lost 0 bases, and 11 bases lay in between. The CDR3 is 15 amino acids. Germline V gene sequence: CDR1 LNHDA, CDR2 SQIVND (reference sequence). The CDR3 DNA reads TGTGCCAGTAGTATATCAGCGGGCCTCTCCTACGAGCAGTACTTC. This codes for CASSISAGLSYEQYF.

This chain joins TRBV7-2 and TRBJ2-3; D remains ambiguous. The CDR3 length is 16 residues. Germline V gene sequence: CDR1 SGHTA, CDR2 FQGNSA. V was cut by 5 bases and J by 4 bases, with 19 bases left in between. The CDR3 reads CASSPPPLLGADTQYF. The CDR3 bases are TGTGCCAGCAGCCCCCCTCCCCTCCTGGGCGCAGATACGCAGTATTTT. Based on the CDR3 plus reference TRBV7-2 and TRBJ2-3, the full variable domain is GAGVSQSPSNKVTEKGKDVELRCDPISGHTALYWYRQSLGQGLEFLIYFQGNSAPDKSGLPSDRFSAERTGGSVSTLTIQRTQQEDSAVYLCASSPPPLLGADTQYFGPGTRLTVL.

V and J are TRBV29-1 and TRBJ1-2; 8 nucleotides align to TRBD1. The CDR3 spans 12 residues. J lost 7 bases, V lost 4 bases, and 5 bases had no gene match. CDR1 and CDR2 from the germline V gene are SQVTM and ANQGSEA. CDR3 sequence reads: CSVAQGAGGYTF. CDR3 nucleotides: TGCAGCGTTGCCCAGGGGGCTGGTGGCTACACCTTC.

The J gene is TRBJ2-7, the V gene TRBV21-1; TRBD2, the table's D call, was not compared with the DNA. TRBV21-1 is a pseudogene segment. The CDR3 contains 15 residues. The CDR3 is CASSEGLAGTYEQYF. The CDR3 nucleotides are TGTGCCAGCAGCGAGGGCCTAGCGGGGACTTACGAGCAGTACTTC.

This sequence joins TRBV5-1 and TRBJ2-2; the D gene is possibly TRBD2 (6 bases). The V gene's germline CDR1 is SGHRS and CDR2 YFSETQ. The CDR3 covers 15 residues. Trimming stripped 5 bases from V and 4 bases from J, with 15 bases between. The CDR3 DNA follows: TGCGCCAGCAGTAAGGAGGGACCCATCACCGGGGAGCTGTTTTTT. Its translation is CASSKEGPITGELFF. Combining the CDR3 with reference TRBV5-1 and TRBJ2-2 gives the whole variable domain KAGVTQTPRYLIKTRGQQVTLSCSPISGHRSVSWYQQTPGQGLQFLFEYFSETQRNKGNFPGRFSGRQFSNSRSEMNVSTLELGDSALYLCASSKEGPITGELFFGEGSRLTVL.

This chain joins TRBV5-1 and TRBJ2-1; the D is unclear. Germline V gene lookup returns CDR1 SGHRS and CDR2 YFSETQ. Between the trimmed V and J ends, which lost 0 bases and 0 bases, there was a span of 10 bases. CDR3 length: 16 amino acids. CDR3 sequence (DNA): TGCGCCAGCAGCTTGGCCGGGCGGCTCTCCTACAATGAGCAGTTCTTC. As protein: CASSLAGRLSYNEQFF. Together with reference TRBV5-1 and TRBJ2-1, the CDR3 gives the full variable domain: KAGVTQTPRYLIKTRGQQVTLSCSPISGHRSVSWYQQTPGQGLQFLFEYFSETQRNKGNFPGRFSGRQFSNSRSEMNVSTLELGDSALYLCASSLAGRLSYNEQFFGPGTRLTVL.

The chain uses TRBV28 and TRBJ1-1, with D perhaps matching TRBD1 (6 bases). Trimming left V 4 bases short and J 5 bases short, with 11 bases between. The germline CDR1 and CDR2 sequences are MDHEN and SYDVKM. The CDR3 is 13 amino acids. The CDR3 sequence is CASSSIGGTEAFF. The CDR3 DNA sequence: TGTGCCAGCAGTTCGATAGGGGGGACTGAAGCTTTCTTT.

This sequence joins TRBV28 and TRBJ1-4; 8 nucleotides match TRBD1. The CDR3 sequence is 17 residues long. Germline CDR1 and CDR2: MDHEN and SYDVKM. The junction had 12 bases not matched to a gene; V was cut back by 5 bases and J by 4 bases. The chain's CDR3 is CASSLGQGGAVNEKLFF. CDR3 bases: TGTGCCAGCAGTCTAGGACAGGGAGGGGCGGTTAATGAAAAACTGTTTTTT.

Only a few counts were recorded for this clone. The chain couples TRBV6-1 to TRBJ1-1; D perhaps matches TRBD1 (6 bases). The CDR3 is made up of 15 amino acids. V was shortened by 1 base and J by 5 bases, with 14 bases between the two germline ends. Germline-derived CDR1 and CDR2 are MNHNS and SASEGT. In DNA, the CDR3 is TGTGCCAGCAGTGAAGTCATGGGGGCTGGGACTGAAGCTTTCTTT. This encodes CASSEVMGAGTEAFF.

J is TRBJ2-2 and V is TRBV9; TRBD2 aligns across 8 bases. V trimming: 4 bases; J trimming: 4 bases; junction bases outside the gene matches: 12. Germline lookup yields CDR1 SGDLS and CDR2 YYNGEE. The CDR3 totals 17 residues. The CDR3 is CASSLLGGGTSTGELFF. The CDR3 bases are TGTGCCAGCAGCCTGTTGGGGGGCGGGACTAGCACCGGGGAGCTGTTTTTT.

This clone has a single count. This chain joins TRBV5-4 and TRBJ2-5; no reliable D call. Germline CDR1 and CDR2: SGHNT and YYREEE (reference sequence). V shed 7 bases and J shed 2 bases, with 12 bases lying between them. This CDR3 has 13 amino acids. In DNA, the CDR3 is TGTGCCAGCGGCCGCGAGCAGCAAGAGACCCAGTACTTC. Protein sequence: CASGREQQETQYF.

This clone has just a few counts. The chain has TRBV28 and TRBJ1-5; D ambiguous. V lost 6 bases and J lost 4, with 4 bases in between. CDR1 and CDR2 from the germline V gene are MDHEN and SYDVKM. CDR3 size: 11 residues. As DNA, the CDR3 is TGTGCCAGCAGCCATAATCAGCCCCAGCATTTT. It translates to CASSHNQPQHF.

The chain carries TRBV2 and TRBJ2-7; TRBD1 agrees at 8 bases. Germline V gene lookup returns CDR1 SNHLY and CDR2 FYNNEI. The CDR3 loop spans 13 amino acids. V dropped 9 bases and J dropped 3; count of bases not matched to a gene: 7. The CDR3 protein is CASGTGRFYEQYF. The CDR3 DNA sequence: TGTGCCAGTGGGACAGGCCGTTTCTACGAGCAGTACTTC.

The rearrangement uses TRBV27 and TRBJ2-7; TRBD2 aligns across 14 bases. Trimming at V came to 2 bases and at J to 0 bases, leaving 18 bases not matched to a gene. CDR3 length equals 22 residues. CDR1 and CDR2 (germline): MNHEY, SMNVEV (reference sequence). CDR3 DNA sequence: TGTGCCAGCAGTTTAAAGGGACTAGCGGGAGCGCCACAATCTACCATCTCCTACGAGCAGTACTTC. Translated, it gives CASSLKGLAGAPQSTISYEQYF.

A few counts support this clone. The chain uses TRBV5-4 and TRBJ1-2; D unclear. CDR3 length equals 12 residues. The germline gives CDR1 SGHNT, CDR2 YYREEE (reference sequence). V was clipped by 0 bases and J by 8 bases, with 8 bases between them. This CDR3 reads CASSLGLGGYTF. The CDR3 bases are TGTGCCAGCAGCTTGGGACTGGGAGGCTACACCTTC.

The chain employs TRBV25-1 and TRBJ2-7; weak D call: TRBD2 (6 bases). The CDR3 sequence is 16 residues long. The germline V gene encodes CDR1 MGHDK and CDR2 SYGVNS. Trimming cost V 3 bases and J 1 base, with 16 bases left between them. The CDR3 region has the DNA TGTGCCAGCAGTGAGGTGGGAGTGGAGGGGTCCTACGAGCAGTACTTC. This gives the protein CASSEVGVEGSYEQYF.

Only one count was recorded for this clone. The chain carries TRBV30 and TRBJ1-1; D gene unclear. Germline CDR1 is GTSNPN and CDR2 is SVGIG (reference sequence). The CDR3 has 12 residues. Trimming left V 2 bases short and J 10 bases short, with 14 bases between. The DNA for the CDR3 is TGTGCCTGGAGTTATGAGGGCAAGCGAGCTTTCTTT. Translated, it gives CAWSYEGKRAFF.

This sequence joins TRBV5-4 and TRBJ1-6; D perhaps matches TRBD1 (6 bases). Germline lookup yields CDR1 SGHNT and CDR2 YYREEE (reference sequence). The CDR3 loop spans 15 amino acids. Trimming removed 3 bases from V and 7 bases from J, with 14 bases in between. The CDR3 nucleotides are TGTGCCAGCAGCTGGGGGGGGACATTAAATTCACCCCTCCACTTT. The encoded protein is CASSWGGTLNSPLHF.

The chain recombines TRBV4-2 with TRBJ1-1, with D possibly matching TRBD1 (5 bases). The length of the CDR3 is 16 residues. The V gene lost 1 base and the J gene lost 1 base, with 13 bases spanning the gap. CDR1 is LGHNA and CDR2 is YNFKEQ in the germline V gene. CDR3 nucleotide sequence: TGTGCCAGCAGCCAAGTCTCCTCAGGGAAGAACACTGAAGCTTTCTTT. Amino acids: CASSQVSSGKNTEAFF.

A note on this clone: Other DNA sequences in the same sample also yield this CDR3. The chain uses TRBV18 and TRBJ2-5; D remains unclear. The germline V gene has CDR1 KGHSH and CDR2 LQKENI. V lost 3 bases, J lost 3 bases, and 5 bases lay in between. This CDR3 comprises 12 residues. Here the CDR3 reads CASSPSEETQYF. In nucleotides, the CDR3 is TGTGCCAGCTCACCTTCTGAAGAGACCCAGTACTTC. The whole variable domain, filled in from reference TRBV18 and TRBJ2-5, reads NAGVMQNPRHLVRRRGQEARLRCSPMKGHSHVYWYRQLPEEGLKFMVYLQKENIIDESGMPKERFSAEFPKEGPSILRIQQVVRGDSAAYFCASSPSEETQYFGPGTRLLVL.